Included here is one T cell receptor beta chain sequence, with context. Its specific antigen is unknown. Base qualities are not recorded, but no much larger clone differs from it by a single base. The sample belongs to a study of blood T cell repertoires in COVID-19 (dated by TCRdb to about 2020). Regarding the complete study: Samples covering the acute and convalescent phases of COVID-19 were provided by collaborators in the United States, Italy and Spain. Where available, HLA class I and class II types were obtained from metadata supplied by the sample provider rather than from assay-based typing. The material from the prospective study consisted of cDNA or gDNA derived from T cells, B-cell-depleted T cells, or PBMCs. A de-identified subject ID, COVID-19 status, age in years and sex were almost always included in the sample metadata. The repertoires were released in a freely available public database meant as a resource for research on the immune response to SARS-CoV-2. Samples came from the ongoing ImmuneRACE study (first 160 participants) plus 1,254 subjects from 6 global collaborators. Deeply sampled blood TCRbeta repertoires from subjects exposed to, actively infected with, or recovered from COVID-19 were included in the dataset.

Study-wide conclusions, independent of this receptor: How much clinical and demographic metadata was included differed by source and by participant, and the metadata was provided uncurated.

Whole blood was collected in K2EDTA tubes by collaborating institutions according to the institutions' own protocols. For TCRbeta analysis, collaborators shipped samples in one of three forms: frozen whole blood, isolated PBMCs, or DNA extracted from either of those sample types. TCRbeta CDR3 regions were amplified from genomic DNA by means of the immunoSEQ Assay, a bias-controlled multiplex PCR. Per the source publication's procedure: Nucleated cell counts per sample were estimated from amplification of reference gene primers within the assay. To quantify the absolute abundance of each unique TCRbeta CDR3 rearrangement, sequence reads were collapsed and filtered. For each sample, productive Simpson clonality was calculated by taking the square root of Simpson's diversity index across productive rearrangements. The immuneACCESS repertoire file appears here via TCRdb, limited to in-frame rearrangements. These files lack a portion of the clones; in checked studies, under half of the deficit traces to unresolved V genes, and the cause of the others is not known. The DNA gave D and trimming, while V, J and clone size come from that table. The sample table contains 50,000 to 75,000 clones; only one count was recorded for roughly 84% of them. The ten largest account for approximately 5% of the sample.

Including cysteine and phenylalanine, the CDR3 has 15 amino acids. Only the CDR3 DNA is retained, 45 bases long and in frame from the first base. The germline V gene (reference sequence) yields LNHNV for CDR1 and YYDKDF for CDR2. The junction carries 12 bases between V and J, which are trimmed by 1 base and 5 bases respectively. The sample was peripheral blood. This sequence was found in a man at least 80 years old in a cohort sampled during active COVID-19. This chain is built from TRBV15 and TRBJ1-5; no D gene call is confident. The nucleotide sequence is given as TGTGCCACCAGCAGAGGTGTTACAGTGGATCAGCCCCAGCATTTT. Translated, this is CATSRGVTVDQPQHF.